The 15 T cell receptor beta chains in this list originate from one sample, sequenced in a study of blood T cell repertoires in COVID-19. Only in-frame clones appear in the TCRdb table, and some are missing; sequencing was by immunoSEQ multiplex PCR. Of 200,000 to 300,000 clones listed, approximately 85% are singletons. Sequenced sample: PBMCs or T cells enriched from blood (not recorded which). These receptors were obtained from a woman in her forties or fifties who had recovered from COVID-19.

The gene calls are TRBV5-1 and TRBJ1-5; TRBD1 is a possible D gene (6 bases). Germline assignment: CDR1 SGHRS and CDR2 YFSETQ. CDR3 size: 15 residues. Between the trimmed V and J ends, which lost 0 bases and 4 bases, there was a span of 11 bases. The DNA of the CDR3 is TGCGCCAGCAGCTTGGGGCAGGGGAGAAATCAGCCCCAGCATTTT. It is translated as CASSLGQGRNQPQHF.

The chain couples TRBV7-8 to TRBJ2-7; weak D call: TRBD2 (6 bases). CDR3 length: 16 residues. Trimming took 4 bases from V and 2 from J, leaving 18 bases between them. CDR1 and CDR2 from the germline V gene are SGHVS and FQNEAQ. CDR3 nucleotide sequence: TGTGCCAGCAGCTATCCTGGAGGGAATATACCCTACGAGCAGTACTTC. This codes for CASSYPGGNIPYEQYF.

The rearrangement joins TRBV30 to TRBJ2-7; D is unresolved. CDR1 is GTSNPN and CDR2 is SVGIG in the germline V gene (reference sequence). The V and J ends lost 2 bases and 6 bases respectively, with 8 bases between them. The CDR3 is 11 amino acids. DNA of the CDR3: TGTGCCTGGAGTACGAGGTTCGAGCAGTACTTC. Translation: CAWSTRFEQYF.

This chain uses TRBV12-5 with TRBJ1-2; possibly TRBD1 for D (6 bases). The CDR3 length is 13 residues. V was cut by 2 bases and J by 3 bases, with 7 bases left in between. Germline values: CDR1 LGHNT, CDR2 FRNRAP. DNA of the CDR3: TGTGCTAGTGGTTTGCACAGGGACTATGGCTACACCTTC. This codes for CASGLHRDYGYTF.

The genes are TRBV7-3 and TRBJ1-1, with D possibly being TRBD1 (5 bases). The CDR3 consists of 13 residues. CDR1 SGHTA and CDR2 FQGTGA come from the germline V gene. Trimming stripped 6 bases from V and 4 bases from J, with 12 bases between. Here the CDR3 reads CASSQGAFTEAFF. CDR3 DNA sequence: TGTGCCAGCAGTCAAGGGGCGTTCACTGAAGCTTTCTTT.

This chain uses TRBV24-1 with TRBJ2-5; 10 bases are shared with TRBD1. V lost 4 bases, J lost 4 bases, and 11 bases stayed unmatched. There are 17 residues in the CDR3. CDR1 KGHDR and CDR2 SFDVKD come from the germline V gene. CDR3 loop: CATSDQGQGRWGETQYF. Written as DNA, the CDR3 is TGTGCCACCAGTGACCAGGGACAGGGGCGTTGGGGAGAGACCCAGTACTTC.

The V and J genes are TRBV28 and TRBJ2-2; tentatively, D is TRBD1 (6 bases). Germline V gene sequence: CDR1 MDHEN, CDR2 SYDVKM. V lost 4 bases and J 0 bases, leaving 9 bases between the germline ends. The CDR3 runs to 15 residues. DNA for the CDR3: TGTGCCAGCAGTTCTGGGGGCTCGAACACCGGGGAGCTGTTTTTT. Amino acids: CASSSGGSNTGELFF.

The CDR3: CASSLQGHNYEQYF. The CDR3 nucleotides are TGTGCCAGCAGCTTACAGGGGCATAACTACGAGCAGTACTTC. The chain is built from TRBV7-8 and TRBJ2-7; possible D gene TRBD1, 6 bases. Looked up from germline, CDR1 is SGHVS and CDR2 is FQNEAQ. The V end lost 2 bases, the J end lost 3 bases, and 11 bases lay between the germline ends. The CDR3 runs to 14 residues.

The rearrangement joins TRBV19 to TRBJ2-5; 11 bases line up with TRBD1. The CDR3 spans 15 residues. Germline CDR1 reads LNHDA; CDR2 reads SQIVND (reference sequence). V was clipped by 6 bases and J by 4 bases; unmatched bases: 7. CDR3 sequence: CASRGTGGSGETQYF. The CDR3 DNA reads TGTGCCAGTAGAGGGACAGGGGGAAGTGGAGAGACCCAGTACTTC.

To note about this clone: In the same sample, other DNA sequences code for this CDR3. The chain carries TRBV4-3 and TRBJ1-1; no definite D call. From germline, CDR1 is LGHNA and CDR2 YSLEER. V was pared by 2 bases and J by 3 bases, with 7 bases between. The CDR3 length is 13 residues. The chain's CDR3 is CASSQLRDTEAFF. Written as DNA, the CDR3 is TGCGCCAGCAGCCAACTTCGAGACACTGAAGCTTTCTTT.

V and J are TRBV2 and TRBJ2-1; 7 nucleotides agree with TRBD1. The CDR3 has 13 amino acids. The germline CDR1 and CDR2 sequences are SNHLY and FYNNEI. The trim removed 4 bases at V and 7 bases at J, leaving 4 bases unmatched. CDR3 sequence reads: CASSGDSRNEQFF. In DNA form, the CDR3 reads TGTGCCAGCAGTGGGGACAGCAGGAATGAGCAGTTCTTC. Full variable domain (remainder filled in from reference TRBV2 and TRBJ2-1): EPEVTQTPSHQVTQMGQEVILRCVPISNHLYFYWYRQILGQKVEFLVSFYNNEISEKSEIFDDQFSVERPDGSNFTLKIRSTKLEDSAMYFCASSGDSRNEQFFGPGTRLTVL.

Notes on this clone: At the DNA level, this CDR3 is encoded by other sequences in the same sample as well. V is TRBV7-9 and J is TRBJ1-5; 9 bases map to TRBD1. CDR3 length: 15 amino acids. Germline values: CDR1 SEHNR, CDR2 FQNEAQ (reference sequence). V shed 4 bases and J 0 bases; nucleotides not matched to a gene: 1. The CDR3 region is CASSWGQGSNQPQHF. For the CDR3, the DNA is TGTGCCAGCAGCTGGGGACAGGGTAGCAATCAGCCCCAGCATTTT.

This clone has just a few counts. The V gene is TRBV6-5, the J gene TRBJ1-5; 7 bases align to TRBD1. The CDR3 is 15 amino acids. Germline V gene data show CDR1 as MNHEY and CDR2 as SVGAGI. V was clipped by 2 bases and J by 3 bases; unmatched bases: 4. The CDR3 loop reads CASSYETGFNQPQHF. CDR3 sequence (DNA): TGTGCCAGCAGTTACGAGACAGGGTTCAATCAGCCCCAGCATTTT.

In DNA form, the CDR3 reads TGTGCCAGCAGATACAGGGGAGCGGGTTCACCCCTCCACTTT. Translation gives CASRYRGAGSPLHF. The chain uses TRBV5-6 and TRBJ1-6, with TRBD1 matching 7 bases. The J segment lost 9 bases and the V segment lost 5 bases, leaving 8 bases of the junction unmatched. Germline V gene lookup returns CDR1 SGHDT and CDR2 YYEEEE. The CDR3 covers 14 residues.

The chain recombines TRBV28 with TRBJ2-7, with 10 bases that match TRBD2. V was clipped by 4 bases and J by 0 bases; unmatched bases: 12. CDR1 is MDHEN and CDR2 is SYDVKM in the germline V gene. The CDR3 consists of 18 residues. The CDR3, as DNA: TGTGCCAGCAGTTACGAACACTCCAGCGGGAGGGTCTCCTACGAGCAGTACTTC. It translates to CASSYEHSSGRVSYEQYF.